This T cell receptor (beta chain) was sequenced during a study of regulatory T cells in long-lasting Graves disease. Time point described: newly diagnosed GD, antithyroid drugs for less than 3 months. PBMCs provided the RNA from which the TCR library was made. The germline V gene encodes CDR1 MDHEN and CDR2 SYDVKM. V shed 5 bases and J 4 bases; nucleotides not matched to a gene: 8. The CDR3 covers 15 residues. Both iRepertoire HTBI primers and Arm-PCR of CDR3 regions were used to build the TCR beta libraries. Each CDR3 protein gets one entry after TCRdb re-called the multiplex PCR reads with MiXCR. The repertoire has approximately 460,000 distinct CDR3 sequences, less than 20% of them found once; the top ten carry approximately 12%. This clonotype was picked up many times. The same sample was also used in a study of T cells in Graves' hyperthyroidism and ophthalmopathy.

The TCR comes from a woman aged 25-40 years with Graves disease. The V and J genes are TRBV28 and TRBJ2-1; TRBD2 aligns across 7 bases. Sequencing was performed on peripheral blood mononuclear cells (PBMCs), taken at new diagnosis, from a patient treated with antithyroid drugs. The CDR3: CASSVPGLNYNEQFF. CDR3 nucleotides: TGTGCCAGCAGTGTTCCGGGACTAAATTACAATGAGCAGTTCTTC.